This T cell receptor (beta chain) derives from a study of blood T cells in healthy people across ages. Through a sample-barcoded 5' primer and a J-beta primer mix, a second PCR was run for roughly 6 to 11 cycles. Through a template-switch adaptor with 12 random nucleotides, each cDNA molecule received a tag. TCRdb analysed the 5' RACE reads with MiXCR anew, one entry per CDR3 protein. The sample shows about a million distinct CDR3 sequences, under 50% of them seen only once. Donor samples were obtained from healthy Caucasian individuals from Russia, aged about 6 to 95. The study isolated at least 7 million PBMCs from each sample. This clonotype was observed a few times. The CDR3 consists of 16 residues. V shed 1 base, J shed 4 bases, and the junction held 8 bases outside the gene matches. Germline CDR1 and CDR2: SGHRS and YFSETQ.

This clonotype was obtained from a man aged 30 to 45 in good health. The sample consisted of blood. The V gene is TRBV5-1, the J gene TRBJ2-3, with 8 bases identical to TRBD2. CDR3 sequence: CASSLRSAGAPDTQYF. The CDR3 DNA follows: TGCGCCAGCAGCTTGAGATCAGCGGGGGCCCCAGATACGCAGTATTTT. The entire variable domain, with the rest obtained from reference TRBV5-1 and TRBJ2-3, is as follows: KAGVTQTPRYLIKTRGQQVTLSCSPISGHRSVSWYQQTPGQGLQFLFEYFSETQRNKGNFPGRFSGRQFSNSRSEMNVSTLELGDSALYLCASSLRSAGAPDTQYFGPGTRLTVL.